This T cell receptor (beta chain) stems from a study of blood T cells in healthy people across ages. Donors ranged from about 6 to 90 years old and were healthy Caucasians in Russia. Germline V CDR1 and CDR2: SGHRS, YFSETQ. This CDR3 has 16 residues. V lost 3 bases and J 5 bases, leaving 18 bases between the germline ends. The table lists this clonotype with a few counts. Next came a second PCR, run for about 7 to 12 cycles, which used a sample-barcoded 5' primer along with a J-beta primer mix. TCRdb ran MiXCR on the 5' RACE reads and lists one entry per CDR3 protein. The sample holds 540,000 or so distinct CDR3 sequences, approximately 25% seen once. This same sample was also part of a study on T cells of mothers and their children. Turning to that study: The overlap seen between related mothers and children slightly exceeded that of unrelated pairs, though not significantly.

This chain uses TRBV5-1 with TRBJ2-1, with a tentative D call TRBD1 (6 bases). The receptor was isolated from a boy aged 10-17 years in good health. The sequencing input was blood. The CDR3 region is CASSSPRGDLHNEQFF. For the CDR3, the DNA is TGCGCCAGCAGCTCCCCCAGGGGCGACCTCCACAATGAGCAGTTCTTC.